This TCR beta chain was documented in a study of OX40 agonist ivuxolimab in advanced cancers. Study details: Every 2 weeks, patients got intravenous ivuxolimab at one of six dose levels (0.01-10 mg/kg). The dose-escalation cohort had hepatocellular carcinoma, melanoma, renal cell or head and neck cancer. Whole-study findings and limits: At 0.1 to 3.0 mg/kg and by week 6, CD4+ and CD8+ T cells in the blood had expanded clonally.

TCRdb's copy holds only in-frame clones and misses some; the assay was immunoSEQ multiplex PCR. The sample lists some 150,000 clones; 90% to 95% were seen once. The CDR3 extends over 17 amino acids. V dropped 5 bases and J dropped 7; count of bases not matched to a gene: 13. Germline CDR1 and CDR2: LNHDA and SQIVND (reference sequence). In the case of this clone: Its antigen is unidentified.

The sequencing here drew on CD4+ or CD8+ T cells sorted from blood, taken in a trial of the OX40 agonist ivuxolimab. The clonotype was recovered from an adult with an advanced solid tumor such as melanoma, head and neck, liver or kidney cancer. The genes are TRBV19 and TRBJ1-6, with 8 nucleotides matching TRBD1. The CDR3 nucleotides are TGTGCCAGTAGTCCTCGGGGGCTGACAGGGGACAATTCACCCCTCCACTTT. This translates into CASSPRGLTGDNSPLHF.